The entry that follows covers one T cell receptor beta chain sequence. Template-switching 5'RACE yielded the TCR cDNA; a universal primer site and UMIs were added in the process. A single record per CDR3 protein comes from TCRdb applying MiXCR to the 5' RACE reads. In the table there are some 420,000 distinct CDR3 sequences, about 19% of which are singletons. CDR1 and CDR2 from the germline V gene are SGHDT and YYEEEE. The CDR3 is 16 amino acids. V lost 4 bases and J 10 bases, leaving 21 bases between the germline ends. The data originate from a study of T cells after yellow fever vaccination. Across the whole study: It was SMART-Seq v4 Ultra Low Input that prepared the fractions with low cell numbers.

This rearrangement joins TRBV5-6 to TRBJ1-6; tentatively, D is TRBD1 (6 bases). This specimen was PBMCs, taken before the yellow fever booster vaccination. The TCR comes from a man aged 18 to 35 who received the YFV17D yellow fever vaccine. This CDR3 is CASSEAARGFRSPLHF. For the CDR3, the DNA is TGTGCCAGCAGCGAGGCTGCCAGGGGTTTTAGATCACCCCTCCACTTT. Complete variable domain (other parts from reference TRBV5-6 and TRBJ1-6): DAGVTQSPTHLIKTRGQQVTLRCSPKSGHDTVSWYQQALGQGPQFIFQYYEEEERQRGNFPDRFSGHQFPNYSSELNVNALLLGDSALYLCASSEAARGFRSPLHFGNGTRLTVT.